These 29 T cell receptor beta chains were sequenced from one sample in a study of kidney transplant recipient with SARS-CoV-2 infection. TCRdb itself ran the reads through MiXCR, one entry per CDR3 protein. The sample records roughly 250,000 distinct CDR3 sequences, 25% to 35% being singletons. The sequences come from a blood sample, collected at baseline and between days 110 and 120 from a kidney transplant recipient. The receptors stem from a male patient between 25 and 39 years old who had COVID-19 and was a kidney transplant recipient. Some T cells may be graft donor cells.

In regard to this clonotype: A much larger clone is a single base away; this may be a read error. This is likely a read error, given that the CDR3 carries no conserved phenylalanine or tryptophan at its end. This chain connects TRBV28 to TRBJ2-1; 9 bases are shared with TRBD1. Trimming at V came to 6 bases and at J to 7 bases, leaving 7 bases not matched to a gene. CDR3 length equals 14 residues. Germline V gene sequence: CDR1 MDHEN, CDR2 SYDVKM. The CDR3 region is CASRKPQGANEQFL. CDR3 DNA sequence: TGTGCCAGCAGAAAACCACAGGGGGCAAATGAGCAGTTCCTC.

Notes on this clonotype: A much larger clone sits a single nucleotide away, making a read error possible. The rearrangement uses TRBV9 and TRBJ1-4; no clear D gene. There are 15 residues in the CDR3. CDR1 is SGDLS, CDR2 YYNGEE, per germline. V was pared by 4 bases and J by 8 bases, with 18 bases between. The CDR3 region is CASSTQSRQWEKLFF. Here the CDR3 DNA reads TGTGCCAGCAGCACCCAGTCGAGACAATGGGAAAAACTGTTTTTT.

Worth noting for this clonotype: One base away lies a much larger clone, so this may be a sequencing read error. The chain employs TRBV14 and TRBJ2-7, with 7 bases that match TRBD1. Germline V gives CDR1 SGHDN, CDR2 FVKESK. CDR3 length: 14 amino acids. The CDR3 reads CASSQTTGSHEQHF. The CDR3 DNA reads TGTGCCAGCAGCCAGACGACAGGGTCCCACGAGCAGCACTTC.

This clonotype was recorded at least ten times. V is TRBV7-8 and J is TRBJ2-7; 13 positions agree with TRBD2. V trimming: 5 bases; J trimming: 5 bases; junction bases outside the gene matches: 9. Looked up from germline, CDR1 is SGHVS and CDR2 is FQNEAQ. The CDR3 extends over 16 amino acids. The CDR3 is CASSARTSGSPHEQYF. CDR3 DNA sequence: TGTGCCAGCAGCGCCCGGACTAGCGGGAGTCCCCACGAGCAGTACTTC.

This clonotype has a count of ten or more. The chain couples TRBV6-2 or TRBV6-3 to TRBJ2-7, with TRBD2 matching over 9 bases. V trimming: 4 bases; J trimming: 2 bases; junction bases outside the gene matches: 12. The CDR3 covers 17 residues. The V gene's germline CDR1 is MNHEY and CDR2 SVGEGT. CDR3 sequence (DNA): TGTGCCAGCAGTTCCCTCATAGGGGCGGGAGGGACCTACGAGCAGTACTTC. This encodes CASSSLIGAGGTYEQYF.

This clonotype was seen at least ten times. The rearrangement uses TRBV2 and TRBJ2-7; no definite D call. CDR3 size: 12 residues. Germline CDR1 and CDR2: SNHLY and FYNNEI. V lost 7 bases, J lost 4 bases, and 11 bases lay in between. The CDR3 sequence is CASKQDGYEQYF. CDR3 nucleotides: TGTGCCAGCAAGCAGGATGGTTACGAGCAGTACTTC.

In its sample, this clonotype was seen many times. The rearrangement uses TRBV6-8 and TRBJ1-2; D unclear. Germline CDR1 is MNHGY and CDR2 is SAAAGT. The V end was cut by 1 base, the J end by 4 bases, with 19 bases between. This CDR3 comprises 17 residues. CDR3 in DNA: TGTGCCAGCAGTTACTTCGTACGCTCTAGAAAGACCTATGGCTACACCTTC. It codes for CASSYFVRSRKTYGYTF.

This clonotype was picked up many times. V usage is TRBV20-1 and J usage is TRBJ2-4; D is undetermined. The tail of the sequence fits TRBJ2-7 better, so the J call may be wrong. This CDR3 is 13 amino acids long. The germline V gene has CDR1 DFQATT and CDR2 SNEGSKA (reference sequence). The CDR3 nucleotides read TGCAGTGCTAGACCGGCAGCAAACTACGAGCAGTACTTC. It yields the protein CSARPAANYEQYF.

This clonotype has more than one count but fewer than ten. A much larger clone sits a single nucleotide away, making a read error possible. The J gene is TRBJ1-4, the V gene TRBV14, with D tentatively TRBD1 (6 bases). The CDR3 is 15 amino acids. Looked up from germline, CDR1 is SGHDN and CDR2 is FVKESK. The CDR3 DNA reads as TGTGCCAGCAACCAAAAGGCGGGGGCGGGTGAAAAACTGTTTTTT. Protein: CASNQKAGAGEKLFF. Combining the CDR3 with reference TRBV14 and TRBJ1-4 gives the whole variable domain EAGVTQFPSHSVIEKGQTVTLRCDPISGHDNLYWYRRVMGKEIKFLLHFVKESKQDESGMPNNRFLAERTGGTYSTLKVQPAELEDSGVYFCASNQKAGAGEKLFFGSGTQLSVL.

About this clonotype: One base away lies a much larger clone, so this may be a sequencing read error. J is TRBJ1-5 and V is TRBV19; 7 bases fit TRBD1. J lost 3 bases, V lost 5 bases, and 10 bases had no gene match. CDR1 and CDR2 from the germline V gene are LNHDA and SQIVND (reference sequence). There are 16 residues in the CDR3. The CDR3 is CASSPGSTGPNQPQHF. DNA for the CDR3: TGTGCCAGTAGTCCGGGTTCGACAGGGCCCAATCAGCCCCAGCATTTT.

This clonotype occurred many times. The rearrangement uses TRBV19 and TRBJ1-2, with no clear D. The CDR3 has 17 residues. V was trimmed by 5 bases and J by 4 bases, leaving 23 bases between them. The germline gives CDR1 LNHDA, CDR2 SQIVND (reference sequence). For the CDR3, the DNA is TGTGCCAGTAGTGCCCAGCAGACAAATCGAAAGACCTATGGCTACACCTTC. Protein product: CASSAQQTNRKTYGYTF.

This clonotype was counted at least ten times. The chain uses TRBV3-1 and TRBJ2-5; no firm D call. Between the trimmed V and J ends, which lost 5 bases and 5 bases, there was a span of 24 bases. Germline loops: CDR1 LGHDT, CDR2 YNNKEL (reference sequence). There are 17 residues in the CDR3. The CDR3 DNA reads as TGTGCCAGCAGCTTCAGTTATCCCATTTCTTTCTCTGAGACCCAGTACTTC. Amino acids: CASSFSYPISFSETQYF.

Many counts were recorded for this clonotype. V gene TRBV7-6 combines with J gene TRBJ2-5, with D perhaps given as TRBD1 or TRBD2 (5 bases each). The germline gives CDR1 SGHVS, CDR2 FNYEAQ. The CDR3 spans 14 residues. The V end lost 2 bases, the J end lost 5 bases, and 12 bases lay between the germline ends. The CDR3 here is CASSLLGPRETQYF. Here the CDR3 DNA reads TGTGCCAGCAGCTTATTGGGACCCAGGGAGACCCAGTACTTC.

This clonotype occurred many times. The V gene is TRBV12-3 or TRBV12-4, the J gene TRBJ1-5; D may be TRBD1 (5 bases). Trimming left V 9 bases short and J 3 bases short, with 9 bases between. This CDR3 has 12 residues. The CDR3 DNA sequence: TGTGCCAGTTCCAGGGACAATCAGCCCCAGCATTTT. This encodes CASSRDNQPQHF.

As concerns this clonotype: Since a much larger clone is just one base distant, this may be a read error. The chain has TRBV7-6 and TRBJ1-2; D is undetermined. The V and J ends lost 5 bases and 4 bases respectively, with 23 bases between them. CDR1 is SGHVS and CDR2 is FNYEAQ in the germline V gene. The CDR3 runs to 17 residues. The CDR3 region is CASSGRREPRKTYGYTF. In DNA form, the CDR3 reads TGTGCCAGCAGCGGGCGGCGTGAACCTCGAAAGACCTATGGCTACACCTTC.

This clonotype was recorded many times. The chain combines TRBV30 with TRBJ2-7; the match to TRBD1 covers 7 bases. Per germline, CDR1 GTSNPN and CDR2 SVGIG (reference sequence). The CDR3 contains 14 residues. The trim removed 1 base at V and 4 bases at J, leaving 7 bases unmatched. The CDR3 is CAWSGMGQRYEQYF. As DNA, the CDR3 is TGTGCCTGGAGTGGGATGGGACAGAGGTACGAGCAGTACTTC.

Concerning this clonotype itself: A read error is possible here, since a much larger clone lies one base away. The chain is built from TRBV11-3 and TRBJ2-1; perhaps TRBD1 as D (5 bases). CDR1 SGHNT and CDR2 YENEEA come from the germline V gene. Trimming pared 7 bases from V and 0 bases from J, leaving 13 bases between. The CDR3 length is 15 residues. CDR3 loop: CASNFQGDSYNEQFF. The CDR3 region has the DNA TGTGCCAGCAACTTTCAGGGTGACTCCTACAATGAGCAGTTCTTC.

Concerning this clonotype: This may be a read error, as it is one base from a much larger clone. The J gene is TRBJ1-4, the V gene TRBV5-1, with D perhaps matching TRBD1 (6 bases). The CDR3 totals 14 residues. Germline V lookup: CDR1 SGHRS, CDR2 YFSETQ. The CDR3 coding sequence is TGCGCCAGCAGCCCCGGGTTGGGGGACAAAAAACCGTTTTTT. Encoded protein: CASSPGLGDKKPFF. Together with reference TRBV5-1 and TRBJ1-4, the CDR3 gives the full variable domain: KAGVTQTPRYLIKTRGQQVTLSCSPISGHRSVSWYQQTPGQGLQFLFEYFSETQRNKGNFPGRFSGRQFSNSRSEMNVSTLELGDSALYLCASSPGLGDKKPFFGSGTQLSVL.

This clonotype appeared many times. The rearrangement uses TRBV3-1 and TRBJ1-2; D unresolved. V shed 5 bases and J shed 4 bases, with 23 bases lying between them. CDR1 and CDR2 (germline): LGHDT, YNNKEL (reference sequence). The CDR3 is 17 residues long. The CDR3 DNA reads as TGTGCCAGCAGCGTATGTACCACCCTTCGAAAGACCTATGGCTACACCTTC. Its translation: CASSVCTTLRKTYGYTF.

The rearrangement joins TRBV3-1 to TRBJ1-1, with D unclear. Germline V gene data show CDR1 as LGHDT and CDR2 as YNNKEL (reference sequence). The V and J ends lost 5 bases and 4 bases respectively, with 23 bases between them. The CDR3 covers 17 residues. CDR3 in amino acids: CASSFSIPISIRTEAFF. DNA for the CDR3: TGTGCCAGCAGCTTTTCCATTCCCATTTCAATTCGCACTGAAGCTTTCTTT.

The chain is built from TRBV20-1 and TRBJ2-3, with 7 nucleotides matching TRBD2. The CDR3 is made up of 16 amino acids. The germline CDR1 and CDR2 sequences are DFQATT and SNEGSKA (reference sequence). Germline trimming cut 0 bases from V and 4 bases from J; bases unmatched to any gene: 10. The CDR3 DNA sequence: TGCAGTGCTAGAGATATGAGGGAGGGTGTTTCAGATACGCAGTATTTT. As protein: CSARDMREGVSDTQYF.

Ten or more counts support this clonotype. This sequence joins TRBV9 and TRBJ1-1, with a possible D match to TRBD1 (5 bases). The V end lost 1 base, the J end lost 0 bases, and 19 bases lay between the germline ends. The CDR3 contains 18 residues. The germline CDR1 and CDR2 sequences are SGDLS and YYNGEE. CDR3 residues: CASSVNPVSEGMNTEAFF. The DNA of the CDR3 is TGTGCCAGCAGCGTAAATCCGGTATCGGAGGGGATGAACACTGAAGCTTTCTTT.

The chain has TRBV4-1 and TRBJ2-1; TRBD2 is a possible D gene (6 bases). The CDR3 covers 13 residues. In germline, CDR1 is MGHRA, CDR2 YSYEKL. The V gene lost 0 bases and the J gene lost 8 bases, with 8 bases spanning the gap. CDR3 sequence reads: CASSQELADEQFF. In DNA, the CDR3 is TGCGCCAGCAGCCAAGAATTAGCGGATGAGCAGTTCTTC.

This clonotype was picked up many times. The J gene is TRBJ1-2, the V gene TRBV5-6; no clear D gene. Trimming cost V 6 bases and J 4 bases, with 22 bases left between them. CDR3 length: 16 amino acids. Per germline, CDR1 SGHDT and CDR2 YYEEEE. CDR3 residues: CASNVVNSRKTYGYTF. The CDR3 DNA follows: TGTGCCAGCAACGTCGTCAATAGTCGAAAGACCTATGGCTACACCTTC.

With regard to this clonotype: The junction departs from germline at one end; a sequencing error may be responsible. CDR3 nucleotide sequence: TGTGCCGGTAGTATAACTTCGGTTCAGCCCCAGCATTTT. Encoded protein: CAGSITSVQPQHF. The chain joins TRBV19 to TRBJ1-5; no definite D call. There are 13 residues in the CDR3. Germline CDR1 and CDR2: LNHDA and SQIVND (reference sequence).

This clonotype showed up many times. The J gene is TRBJ1-6, the V gene TRBV7-6; possibly TRBD1 for D (6 bases). Germline V gives CDR1 SGHVS, CDR2 FNYEAQ. V lost 2 bases to trimming and J lost 8 bases, with 10 bases between them. CDR3 length equals 14 residues. The chain's CDR3 is CASSLRGIDSPLHF. As DNA, the CDR3 is TGTGCCAGCAGCTTAAGGGGGATAGATTCACCCCTCCACTTT.

This clonotype has at least ten counts. This chain uses TRBV10-3 with TRBJ2-4; D remains unclear. The CDR3 runs to 15 residues. Germline loops: CDR1 ENHRY, CDR2 SYGVKD. The ends were cut back, 10 bases at V and 0 bases at J, with 16 bases in the middle. CDR3 in DNA: TGTGCCACCTTAGAACCGTCCCTAGCCAAAAACATTCAGTACTTC. Residues: CATLEPSLAKNIQYF.

This clonotype was counted ten times or more. The rearrangement links TRBV29-1 to TRBJ1-1; D unclear. Trimming shortened V by 4 bases and J by 1 base, and 10 bases separated the two germline ends. Germline V lookup: CDR1 SQVTM, CDR2 ANQGSEA. CDR3 length equals 13 residues. CDR3 in DNA: TGCAGCGTTGGTATAGATCCGAACACTGAAGCTTTCTTT. This codes for CSVGIDPNTEAFF.

V and J are TRBV30 and TRBJ2-7; 8 bases are shared with TRBD1. The V gene's germline CDR1 is GTSNPN and CDR2 SVGIG (reference sequence). The CDR3 totals 14 residues. The junction had 11 bases not matched to a gene; V was cut back by 2 bases and J by 8 bases. The CDR3 region has the DNA TGTGCCTGGAGTAGGGGGCAGGGGGCCCGCAAGCAGTACTTC. Its protein product is CAWSRGQGARKQYF.